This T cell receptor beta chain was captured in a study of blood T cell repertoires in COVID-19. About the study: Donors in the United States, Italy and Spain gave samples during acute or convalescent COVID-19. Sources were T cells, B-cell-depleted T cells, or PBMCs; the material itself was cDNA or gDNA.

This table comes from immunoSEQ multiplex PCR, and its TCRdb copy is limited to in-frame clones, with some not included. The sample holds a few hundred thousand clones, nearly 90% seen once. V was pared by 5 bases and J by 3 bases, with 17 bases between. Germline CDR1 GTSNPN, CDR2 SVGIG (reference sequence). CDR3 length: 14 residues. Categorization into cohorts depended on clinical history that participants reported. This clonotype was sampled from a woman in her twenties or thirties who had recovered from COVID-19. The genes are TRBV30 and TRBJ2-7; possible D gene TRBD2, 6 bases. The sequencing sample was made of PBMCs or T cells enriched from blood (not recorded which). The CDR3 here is CAWATGTGDYEQYF. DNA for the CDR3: TGTGCCTGGGCGACCGGGACGGGGGACTACGAGCAGTACTTC.